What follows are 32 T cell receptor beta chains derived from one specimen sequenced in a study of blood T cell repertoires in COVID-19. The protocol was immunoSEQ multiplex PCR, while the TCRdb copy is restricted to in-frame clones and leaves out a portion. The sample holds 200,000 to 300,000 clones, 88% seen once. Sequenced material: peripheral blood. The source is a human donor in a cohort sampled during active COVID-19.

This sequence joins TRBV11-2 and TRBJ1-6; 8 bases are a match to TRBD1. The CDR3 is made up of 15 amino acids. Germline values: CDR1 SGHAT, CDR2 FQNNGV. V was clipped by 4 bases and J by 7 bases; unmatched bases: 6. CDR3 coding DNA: TGTGCCAGCAGCTCCCAGGGGGCAGGGAATTCACCCCTCCACTTT. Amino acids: CASSSQGAGNSPLHF.

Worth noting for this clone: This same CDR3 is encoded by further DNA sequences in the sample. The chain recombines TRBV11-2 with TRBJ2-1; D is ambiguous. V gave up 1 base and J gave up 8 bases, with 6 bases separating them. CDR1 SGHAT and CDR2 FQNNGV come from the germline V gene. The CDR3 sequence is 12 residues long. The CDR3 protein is CASSLVRYEQFF. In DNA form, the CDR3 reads TGTGCCAGCAGCTTAGTACGGTATGAGCAGTTCTTC.

This chain's CDR3 is CATSRHYPPPAGGPGTGELFF. The CDR3, as DNA: TGTGCCACCAGCAGACACTATCCCCCCCCAGCGGGAGGGCCGGGGACCGGGGAGCTGTTTTTT. V is TRBV15 and J is TRBJ2-2, with 10 positions matching TRBD2. This CDR3 is 21 amino acids long. V gave up 2 bases and J gave up 5 bases; unmatched junction bases: 20. Germline V gene lookup returns CDR1 LNHNV and CDR2 YYDKDF (reference sequence).

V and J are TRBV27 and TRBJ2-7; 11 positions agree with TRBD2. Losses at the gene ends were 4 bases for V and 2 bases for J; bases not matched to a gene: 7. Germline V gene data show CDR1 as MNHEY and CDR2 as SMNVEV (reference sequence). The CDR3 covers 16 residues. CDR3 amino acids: CASSSGTSGLTYEQYF. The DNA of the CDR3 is TGTGCCAGCAGTTCGGGGACTAGCGGCCTAACCTACGAGCAGTACTTC.

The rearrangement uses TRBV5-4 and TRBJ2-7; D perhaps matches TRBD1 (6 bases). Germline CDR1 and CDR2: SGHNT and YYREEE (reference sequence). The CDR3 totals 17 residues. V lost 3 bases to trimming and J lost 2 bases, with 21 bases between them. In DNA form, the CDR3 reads TGTGCCAGCAGCTCGAGTCTTGGCGTGAGGGGGACCTACGAGCAGTACTTC. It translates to CASSSSLGVRGTYEQYF.

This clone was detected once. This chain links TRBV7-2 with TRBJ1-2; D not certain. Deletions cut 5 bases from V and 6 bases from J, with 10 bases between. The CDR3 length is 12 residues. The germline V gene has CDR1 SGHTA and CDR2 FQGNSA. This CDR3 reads CASSPHLDGYTF. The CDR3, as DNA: TGTGCCAGCAGCCCCCACCTAGATGGCTACACCTTC.

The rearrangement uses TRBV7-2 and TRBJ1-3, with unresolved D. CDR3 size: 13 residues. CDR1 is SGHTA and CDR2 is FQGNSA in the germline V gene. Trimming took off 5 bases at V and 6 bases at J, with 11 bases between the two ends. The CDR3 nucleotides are TGTGCCAGCAGCCCCAATAGCGTAAACACCATATATTTT. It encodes CASSPNSVNTIYF.

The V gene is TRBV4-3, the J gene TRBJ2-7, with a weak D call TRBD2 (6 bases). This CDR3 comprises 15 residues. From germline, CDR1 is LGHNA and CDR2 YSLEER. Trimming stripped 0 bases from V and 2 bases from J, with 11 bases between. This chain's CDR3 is CASSQDQEGPYEQYF. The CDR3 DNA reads TGCGCCAGCAGCCAAGATCAGGAGGGACCCTACGAGCAGTACTTC.

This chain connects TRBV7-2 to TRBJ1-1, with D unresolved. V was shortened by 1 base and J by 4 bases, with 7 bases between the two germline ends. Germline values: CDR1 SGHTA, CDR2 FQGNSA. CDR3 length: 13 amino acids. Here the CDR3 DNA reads TGTGCCAGCAGCTTAGGCCAGGTCACTGAAGCTTTCTTT. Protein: CASSLGQVTEAFF.

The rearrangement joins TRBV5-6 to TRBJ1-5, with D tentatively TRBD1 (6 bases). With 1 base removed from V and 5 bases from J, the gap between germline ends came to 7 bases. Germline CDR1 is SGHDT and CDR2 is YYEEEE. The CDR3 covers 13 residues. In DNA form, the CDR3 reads TGTGCCAGCAGCTTGAACAGGGATCAGCCCCAGCATTTT. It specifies CASSLNRDQPQHF.

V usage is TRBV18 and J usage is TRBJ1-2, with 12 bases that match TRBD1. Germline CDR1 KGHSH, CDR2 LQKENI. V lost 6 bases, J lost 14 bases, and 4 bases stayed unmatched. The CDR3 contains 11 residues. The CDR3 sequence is CASSGTGGVTF. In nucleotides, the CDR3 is TGTGCCAGCTCGGGGACAGGGGGCGTAACCTTC.

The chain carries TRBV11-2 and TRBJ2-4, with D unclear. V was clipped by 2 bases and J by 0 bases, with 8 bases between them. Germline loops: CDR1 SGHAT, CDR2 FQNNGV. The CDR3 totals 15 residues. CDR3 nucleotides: TGTGCCAGCAGCTTATCCCTCGTAGCCAAAAACATTCAGTACTTC. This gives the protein CASSLSLVAKNIQYF.

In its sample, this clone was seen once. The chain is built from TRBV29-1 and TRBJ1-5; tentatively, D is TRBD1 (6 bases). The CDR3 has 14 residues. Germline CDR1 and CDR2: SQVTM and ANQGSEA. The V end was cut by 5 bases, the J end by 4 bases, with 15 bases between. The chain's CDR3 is CSVSRGGPNQPQHF. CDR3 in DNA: TGCAGCGTTTCCAGGGGTGGCCCTAATCAGCCCCAGCATTTT.

Here the CDR3 reads CASSPSFGGLSTDTQYF. CDR3 DNA: TGTGCCAGCAGCCCCTCGTTCGGGGGACTAAGCACAGATACGCAGTATTTT. The chain combines TRBV7-2 with TRBJ2-3, with 7 bases matching TRBD2. This CDR3 has 17 residues. With V trimmed by 5 bases and J by 0 bases, 11 bases remained unmatched. CDR1 and CDR2 (germline): SGHTA, FQGNSA. Together with reference TRBV7-2 and TRBJ2-3, the CDR3 gives the full variable domain: GAGVSQSPSNKVTEKGKDVELRCDPISGHTALYWYRQSLGQGLEFLIYFQGNSAPDKSGLPSDRFSAERTGGSVSTLTIQRTQQEDSAVYLCASSPSFGGLSTDTQYFGPGTRLTVL.

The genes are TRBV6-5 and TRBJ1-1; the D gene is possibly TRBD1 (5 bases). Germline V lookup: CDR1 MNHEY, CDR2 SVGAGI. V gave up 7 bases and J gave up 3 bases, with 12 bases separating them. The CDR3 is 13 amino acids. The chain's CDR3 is CASTRDEDTEAFF. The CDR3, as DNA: TGTGCCAGCACCAGGGATGAGGACACTGAAGCTTTCTTT.

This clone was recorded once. The CDR3 sequence is CASSPNRGRPPEAFF. The CDR3 DNA is TGTGCCAGCAGCCCTAACAGGGGGCGACCCCCTGAAGCTTTCTTT. The rearrangement uses TRBV5-6 and TRBJ1-1; 9 bases fit TRBD1. CDR1 and CDR2 (germline): SGHDT, YYEEEE. The CDR3 extends over 15 amino acids. V gave up 4 bases and J gave up 6 bases; unmatched junction bases: 10.

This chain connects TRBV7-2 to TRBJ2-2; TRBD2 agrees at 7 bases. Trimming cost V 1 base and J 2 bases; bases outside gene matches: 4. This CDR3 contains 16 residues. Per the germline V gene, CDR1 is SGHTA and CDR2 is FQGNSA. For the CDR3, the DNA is TGTGCCAGCAGCTTAGTTCCTAGCGGTAACACCGGGGAGCTGTTTTTT. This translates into CASSLVPSGNTGELFF. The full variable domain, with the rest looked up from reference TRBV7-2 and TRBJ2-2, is GAGVSQSPSNKVTEKGKDVELRCDPISGHTALYWYRQSLGQGLEFLIYFQGNSAPDKSGLPSDRFSAERTGGSVSTLTIQRTQQEDSAVYLCASSLVPSGNTGELFFGEGSRLTVL.

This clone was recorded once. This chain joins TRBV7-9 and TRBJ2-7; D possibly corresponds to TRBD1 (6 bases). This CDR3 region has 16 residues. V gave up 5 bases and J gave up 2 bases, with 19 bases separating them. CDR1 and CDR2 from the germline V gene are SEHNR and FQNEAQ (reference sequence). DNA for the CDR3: TGTGCCAGCAGCCCCGGCTTGTGGGGGCCGACCTACGAGCAGTACTTC. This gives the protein CASSPGLWGPTYEQYF.

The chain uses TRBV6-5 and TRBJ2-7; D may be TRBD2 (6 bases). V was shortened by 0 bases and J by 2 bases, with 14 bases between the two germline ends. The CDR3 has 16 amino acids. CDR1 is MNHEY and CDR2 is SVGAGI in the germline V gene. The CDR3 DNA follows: TGTGCCAGCAGTTACTCGAGGCTAGCGCCTACCTACGAGCAGTACTTC. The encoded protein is CASSYSRLAPTYEQYF.

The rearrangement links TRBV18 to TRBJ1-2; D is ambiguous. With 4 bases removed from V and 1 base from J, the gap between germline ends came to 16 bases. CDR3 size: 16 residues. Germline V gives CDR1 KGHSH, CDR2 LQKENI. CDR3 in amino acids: CASSRTNTEHNYGYTF. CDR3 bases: TGTGCCAGCTCACGTACGAACACAGAACATAACTATGGCTACACCTTC.

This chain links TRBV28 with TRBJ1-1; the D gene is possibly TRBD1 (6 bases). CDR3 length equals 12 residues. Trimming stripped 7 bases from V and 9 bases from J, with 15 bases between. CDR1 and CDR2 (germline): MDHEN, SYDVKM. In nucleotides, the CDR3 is TGTGCCAGCATCGAGGGGCAGGGGAAAGCTTTCTTT. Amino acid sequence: CASIEGQGKAFF.

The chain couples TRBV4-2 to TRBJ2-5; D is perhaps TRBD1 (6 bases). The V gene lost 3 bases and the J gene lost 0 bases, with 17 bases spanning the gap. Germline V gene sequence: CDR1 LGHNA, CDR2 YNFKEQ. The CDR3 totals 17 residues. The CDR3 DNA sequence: TGTGCCAGCAGCCACCTGGGGGCAACTGGTGACCAAGAGACCCAGTACTTC. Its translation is CASSHLGATGDQETQYF.

CDR3 bases: TGTGCCAGCAGCTTAGGGCTTTTAGGCGGGGGGTCAAGCTCCTACGAGCAGTACTTC. Its protein product is CASSLGLLGGGSSSYEQYF. The chain uses TRBV7-8 and TRBJ2-7; 8 bases map to TRBD2. CDR1 SGHVS and CDR2 FQNEAQ come from the germline V gene. The CDR3 is made up of 19 amino acids. The ends lost 1 base at V and 0 bases at J; junction bases unmatched: 14. The variable domain in full, with the rest retrieved from reference TRBV7-8 and TRBJ2-7, is GAGVSQSPRYKVAKRGQDVALRCDPISGHVSLFWYQQALGQGPEFLTYFQNEAQLDKSGLPSDRFFAERPEGSVSTLKIQRTQQEDSAVYLCASSLGLLGGGSSSYEQYFGPGTRLTVT.

CDR3 residues: CASSTAVGTGGVDTQYF. For the CDR3, the DNA is TGTGCCAGCAGTACAGCCGTCGGGACAGGGGGCGTCGATACGCAGTATTTT. The gene calls are TRBV6-2 or TRBV6-3 and TRBJ2-3; TRBD1 agrees at 12 bases. CDR3 size: 17 residues. Per germline, CDR1 MNHEY and CDR2 SVGEGT. Trimming took 5 bases from V and 6 from J; bases not matched to a gene: 12.

CDR3 sequence reads: CASSFRTSGYEQYF. For the CDR3, the DNA is TGTGCCAGCAGTTTCAGGACTAGCGGGTACGAGCAGTACTTC. The chain employs TRBV28 and TRBJ2-7; 11 bases fit TRBD2. The trim removed 3 bases at V and 4 bases at J, leaving 2 bases unmatched. The CDR3 has 14 amino acids. Germline-derived CDR1 and CDR2 are MDHEN and SYDVKM.

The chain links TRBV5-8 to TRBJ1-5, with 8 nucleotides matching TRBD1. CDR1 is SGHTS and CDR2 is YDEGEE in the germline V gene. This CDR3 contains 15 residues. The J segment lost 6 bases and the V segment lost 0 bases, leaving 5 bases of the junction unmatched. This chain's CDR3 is CASSLARGPLQPQHF. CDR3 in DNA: TGTGCCAGCAGCTTGGCCAGGGGGCCGCTTCAGCCCCAGCATTTT. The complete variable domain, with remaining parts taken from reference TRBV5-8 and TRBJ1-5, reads EAGVTQSPTHLIKTRGQQATLRCSPISGHTSVYWYQQALGLGLQFLLWYDEGEERNRGNFPPRFSGRQFPNYSSELNVNALELEDSALYLCASSLARGPLQPQHFGDGTRLSIL.

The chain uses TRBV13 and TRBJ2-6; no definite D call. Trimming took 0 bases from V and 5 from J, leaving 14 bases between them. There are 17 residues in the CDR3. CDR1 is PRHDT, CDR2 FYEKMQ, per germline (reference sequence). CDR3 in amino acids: CASSLGGTGTWANVLTF. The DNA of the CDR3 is TGTGCCAGCAGCTTAGGAGGTACGGGTACATGGGCCAACGTCCTGACTTTC.

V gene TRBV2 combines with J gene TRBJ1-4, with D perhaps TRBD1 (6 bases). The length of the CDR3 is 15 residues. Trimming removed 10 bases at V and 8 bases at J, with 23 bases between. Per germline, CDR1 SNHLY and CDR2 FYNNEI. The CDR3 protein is CATGQLASTGEKLFF. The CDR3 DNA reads TGTGCCACCGGACAGCTTGCCAGCACGGGCGAAAAACTGTTTTTT.

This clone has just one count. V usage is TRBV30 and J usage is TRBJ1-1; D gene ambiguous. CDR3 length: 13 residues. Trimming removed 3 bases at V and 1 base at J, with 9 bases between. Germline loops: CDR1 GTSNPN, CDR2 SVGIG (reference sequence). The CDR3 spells CAWRSERNTEAFF. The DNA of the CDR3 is TGTGCCTGGAGATCGGAGAGGAACACTGAAGCTTTCTTT.

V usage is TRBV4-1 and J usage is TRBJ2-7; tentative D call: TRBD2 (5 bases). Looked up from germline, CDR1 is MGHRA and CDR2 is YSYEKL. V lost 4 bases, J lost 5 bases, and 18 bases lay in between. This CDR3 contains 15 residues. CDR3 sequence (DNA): TGCGCCAGCAGCCGTGGAGGTGGTACGGCGAACGAGCAGTACTTC. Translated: CASSRGGGTANEQYF.

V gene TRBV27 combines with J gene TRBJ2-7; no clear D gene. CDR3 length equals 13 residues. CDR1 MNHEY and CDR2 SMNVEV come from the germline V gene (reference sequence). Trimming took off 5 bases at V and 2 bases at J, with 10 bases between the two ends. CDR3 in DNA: TGTGCCAGCAGTCCGCACTCTACCTACGAGCAGTACTTC. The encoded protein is CASSPHSTYEQYF.

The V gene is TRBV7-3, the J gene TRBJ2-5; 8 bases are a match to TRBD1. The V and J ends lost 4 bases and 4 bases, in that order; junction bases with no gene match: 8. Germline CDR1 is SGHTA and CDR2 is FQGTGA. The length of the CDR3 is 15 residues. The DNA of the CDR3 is TGTGCCAGCAGCTCCGGGACAGGTCCAAGAGAGACCCAGTACTTC. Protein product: CASSSGTGPRETQYF.